The following is a T cell receptor beta chain sequence with its context. The CDR3 has 16 amino acids. The V gene lost 0 bases and the J gene lost 8 bases, with 17 bases spanning the gap. Germline CDR1 DFQATT, CDR2 SNEGSKA (reference sequence). TCRdb redid the calling of the RT-PCR reads with MiXCR, one entry per CDR3 protein. Among 650,000 to 800,000 distinct CDR3 sequences listed, approximately 15% were seen once. This TCR was recovered from a female donor in good health, serving as a healthy control. The sample consisted of memory CD4+ T cells from blood. The chain has TRBV20-1 and TRBJ1-6, with D tentatively TRBD1 (6 bases). Written as DNA, the CDR3 is TGCAGTGCTAGAGATTCACTCCGGGGGCCCGATTCACCCCTCCACTTT. It yields the protein CSARDSLRGPDSPLHF.